This T cell receptor beta chain stems from a study of T cell responses to AZD1222 COVID-19 vaccine. Using immunoSEQ multiplex PCR, the repertoire was profiled, and TCRdb retains in-frame clones only, with some absent. The sample has more than 110,000 clones; about 92% are singletons. The specimen comprised peripheral blood, sampled on day 0 of AZD1222 vaccination. This clonotype originated in an adult in good health.

CDR3 sequence reads: CASSSGKIYGYTF. In nucleotides, the CDR3 is TGTGCCAGCAGTTCCGGGAAAATCTATGGCTACACCTTC. This chain connects TRBV28 to TRBJ1-2; D is unclear. V lost 4 bases and J lost 4, with 10 bases in between. This CDR3 has 13 amino acids. The germline V gene has CDR1 MDHEN and CDR2 SYDVKM.